These T cell receptor beta chains were read from a single sample in a study of cytomegalovirus exposure and HLA in healthy donors. Sequencing was performed with immunoSEQ multiplex PCR; in TCRdb, only in-frame clones are kept and a portion is missing. The sample shows approximately 190,000 clones, 83% of them seen only once. The sequencing input was PBMCs. Receptors originate from a middle-aged man in good health and CMV-seropositive. Both conserved end residues are part of each CDR3. A D gene is named only where the DNA matches it firmly. Clone size is stated in some rows and not others, as once, few, many or a class when expanded.

v_call	d_call	clone_size	j_call	cdr3_nt	cdr3_aa
TRBV2	TRBD2	NA	TRBJ2-7	TGTGCCAGCAGTGGGACTAGCGGGAGAGGGATCTACGAGCAGTACTTC	CASSGTSGRGIYEQYF
TRBV29-1	TRBD1	NA	TRBJ2-7	TGCAGCACCCGGGGAGTACCCGGGACAGGGGAGCTACGGGAGCAGTACTTC	CSTRGVPGTGELREQYF
TRBV7-2	TRBD2	NA	TRBJ2-7	TGTGCCAGCAGTCCGACTAGCGCGACCTCCTACGAGCAGTACTTC	CASSPTSATSYEQYF
TRBV5-6	NA	once	TRBJ1-3	TGTGCCAGCAGCTTGGCCGGTCCTTCACTGGGAAACACCATATATTTT	CASSLAGPSLGNTIYF
TRBV7-2	TRBD1	NA	TRBJ2-5	TGTGCCAGCAGCCCATTCCCGGACAGGGTGGGTGAGACCCAGTACTTC	CASSPFPDRVGETQYF
TRBV10-1	TRBD2	NA	TRBJ2-1	TGCGCCAGCAGTGAGAGGCTAGCGGGAATAAATGAGCAGTTCTTC	CASSERLAGINEQFF
TRBV7-2	TRBD1	NA	TRBJ2-2	TGTGCCAGCAGCCGCAGGACAGGGAACACCGGGGAGCTGTTTTTT	CASSRRTGNTGELFF
TRBV20-1	NA	NA	TRBJ1-1	TGCAGTGCTAGTTTCACACAGGAAGCTTTCTTT	CSASFTQEAFF
TRBV28	TRBD1	NA	TRBJ1-2	TGTGCCAGCAGTTTAAACGGACAGGGGGCGGGGGGCTACACCTTC	CASSLNGQGAGGYTF
TRBV5-1	TRBD2	NA	TRBJ2-5	TGCGCCAGCAGACTAGCGGGGCAAGAGACCCAGTACTTC	CASRLAGQETQYF
TRBV29-1	TRBD1	NA	TRBJ1-2	TGCAGCGTTGATAGACCAACACAGGGGTTTCTTGGCTACACCTTC	CSVDRPTQGFLGYTF
TRBV19	TRBD2	NA	TRBJ2-1	TGTGCCAGTAGTATAAAAACTAGCGGGAGTAATGAGCAGTTCTTC	CASSIKTSGSNEQFF
TRBV7-9	TRBD2	NA	TRBJ2-3	TGTGCCAGCAGCTATACTAGCGGGAGGGTTCCAGATACGCAGTATTTT	CASSYTSGRVPDTQYF
TRBV12-5	TRBD1	NA	TRBJ1-2	TGTGCTAGTGGGTTGACAGGGGGTTCCATCTATGGCTACACCTTC	CASGLTGGSIYGYTF
TRBV5-1	NA	NA	TRBJ1-2	TGCGCCAGCAGCTTACAGGATTTGTATGGCTACACCTTC	CASSLQDLYGYTF
TRBV5-1	TRBD1	NA	TRBJ1-1	TGCGCCAGCAGCTTGGGGGACAGTAGAGGAAACACTGAAGCTTTCTTT	CASSLGDSRGNTEAFF
TRBV20-1	NA	NA	TRBJ1-1	TGCAGTGCACTCAACGCTTTCTTT	CSALNAFF
TRBV27	TRBD2	NA	TRBJ2-7	TGTGCCAGCAGTCCGAGACTAGCGGGGTACGAGCAGTACTTC	CASSPRLAGYEQYF
TRBV5-1	NA	few	TRBJ2-5	TGCGCCAGCAGCTCGACAGATTTCCAAGAGACCCAGTACTTC	CASSSTDFQETQYF
TRBV6-5	NA	few	TRBJ2-1	TGTGCCAGCAGCCAACGAGGGCACAATGAGCAGTTCTTC	CASSQRGHNEQFF
TRBV19	TRBD1	NA	TRBJ2-5	TGTGCCAGTAGTGTCCAGGGGGCGCCTGAGACCCAGTACTTC	CASSVQGAPETQYF
TRBV9	NA	NA	TRBJ2-3	TGTGCCAGCAGCGTCCTCACAGATACGCAGTATTTT	CASSVLTDTQYF
TRBV2	NA	NA	TRBJ1-5	TGTGCCAGCAGGAGGGACAATAGCAATCAGCCCCAGCATTTT	CASRRDNSNQPQHF
TRBV5-1	TRBD1	NA	TRBJ2-3	TGCGCCAGCAGCCCCCAGGGACAGGGGATTTTGGATACGCAGTATTTT	CASSPQGQGILDTQYF
TRBV6-5	TRBD1	NA	TRBJ2-7	TGTGCCAGCAGTTTACAGGGGTTTCCCCACGAGCAGTACTTC	CASSLQGFPHEQYF
TRBV30	NA	NA	TRBJ1-4	TGTGCCTGGAGTGGAACGGACAGAGGTGAAAAACTGTTTTTT	CAWSGTDRGEKLFF
TRBV19	NA	NA	TRBJ2-5	TGTGCCAGTAGTATTGGTTGGGGGCCGCAAGAGACCCAGTACTTC	CASSIGWGPQETQYF
TRBV9	TRBD1	once	TRBJ2-2	TGTGCCAGCAGCGCAGGAATCCGACAGGGGAGCGACACCGGGGAGCTGTTTTTT	CASSAGIRQGSDTGELFF
TRBV21-1	NA	NA	TRBJ1-5	TGTGCCAGCGGACTCAGGGGACAGGAGAGTCAGCCCCAGCATTTT	CASGLRGQESQPQHF
TRBV19	TRBD1	NA	TRBJ1-1	TGTGCCAGTAAGGGGGACAGGTCTCGGATGAACACTGAAGCTTTCTTT	CASKGDRSRMNTEAFF
TRBV10-3	NA	NA	TRBJ2-6	TGTGCCATCAGTGAATTTGGGGCCATCTCAGGGGCCAACGTCCTGACTTTC	CAISEFGAISGANVLTF
TRBV27	TRBD1	NA	TRBJ1-2	TGTGCCAGCAGTCCATCCGGGACAGGGGGCCTTTCGCGATACGGCTACACCTTC	CASSPSGTGGLSRYGYTF
TRBV30	NA	NA	TRBJ2-1	TGTGCCTGGAGTGTAGAGGAGTCTAGTAATGAGCAGTTCTTC	CAWSVEESSNEQFF
TRBV7-9	NA	NA	TRBJ1-5	TGTGCCAGCAGCTTAGACGGTCATAGCAATCAGCCCCAGCATTTT	CASSLDGHSNQPQHF
TRBV14	TRBD1	NA	TRBJ2-7	TGTGCCAGCAGCCAAGGAGGGACAGGGTTCTACGAGCAGTACTTC	CASSQGGTGFYEQYF
TRBV7-9	NA	NA	TRBJ1-6	TGTGCCAGCAGCCGGGAAACGTCGCCCCTCCACTTT	CASSRETSPLHF
TRBV10-3	NA	NA	TRBJ1-1	TGTGCCATCAGTAACCAGGGTATCACTGAAGCTTTCTTT	CAISNQGITEAFF
TRBV4-1	TRBD1	NA	TRBJ1-6	TGCGCCAGCAGCCAAGGCTCCACAGGGGTGAGGCCCCTCCACTTT	CASSQGSTGVRPLHF
TRBV4-1	TRBD1	NA	TRBJ1-4	TGCGCCAGCAACGACAGGGGAGGAGAAAAACTGTTTTTT	CASNDRGGEKLFF
TRBV5-1	TRBD2	NA	TRBJ2-3	TGCGCCAGCAGCTTGGGGCTAGCGGGAGTAACTATCGACGCAGATACGCAGTATTTT	CASSLGLAGVTIDADTQYF
TRBV5-4	TRBD1	NA	TRBJ1-1	TGTGCCAGCAGCTTGCCGACAGGGGGGAACACTGAAGCTTTCTTT	CASSLPTGGNTEAFF
TRBV9	NA	NA	TRBJ2-5	TGTGCCAGCAGCGTAGATTCCGGTCAAGAGACCCAGTACTTC	CASSVDSGQETQYF
TRBV6-5	TRBD1	NA	TRBJ2-4	TGTGCCACGGGACAGCAACATCAGTACTTC	CATGQQHQYF
TRBV5-6	NA	NA	TRBJ2-6	TGTGCCAGCAGCTTCGGAGTGTCTGGGGCCAACGTCCTGACTTTC	CASSFGVSGANVLTF
TRBV18	NA	NA	TRBJ2-3	TGTGCCAGCTCACCGGGGGCGGAGGCCTACACAGATACGCAGTATTTT	CASSPGAEAYTDTQYF